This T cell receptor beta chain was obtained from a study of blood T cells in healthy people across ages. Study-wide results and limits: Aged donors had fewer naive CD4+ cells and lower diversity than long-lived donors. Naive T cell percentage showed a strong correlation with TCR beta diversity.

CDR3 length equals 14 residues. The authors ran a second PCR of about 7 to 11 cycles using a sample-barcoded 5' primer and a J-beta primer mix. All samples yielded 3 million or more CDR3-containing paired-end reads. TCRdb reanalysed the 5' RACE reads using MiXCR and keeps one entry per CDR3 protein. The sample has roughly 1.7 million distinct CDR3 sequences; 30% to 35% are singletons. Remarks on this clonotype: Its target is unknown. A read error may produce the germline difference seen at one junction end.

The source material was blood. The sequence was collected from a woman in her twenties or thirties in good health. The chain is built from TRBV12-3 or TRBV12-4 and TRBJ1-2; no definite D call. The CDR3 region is CASTESLTGYGNTF. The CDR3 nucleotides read TGTGCCAGCACCGAATCCCTGACGGGCTATGGCAACACCTTC.